This TCR beta chain was observed in a study of cytomegalovirus exposure and HLA in healthy donors. The PCR made use of 60 Vbeta and 13 Jbeta primers. Data came from immunoSEQ multiplex PCR; TCRdb stores just in-frame clones and leaves some out. This sample has some 120,000 clones, with about 84% found just once. Trimming took 5 bases from V and 6 from J, leaving 17 bases between them. The CDR3 consists of 16 residues. CDR1 is SGHNT and CDR2 is YENEEA in the germline V gene. The TCR comes from a middle-aged man in good health and CMV-seronegative. This rearrangement joins TRBV11-3 to TRBJ1-6; maybe TRBD1 (5 bases). Sequencing input: PBMCs. CDR3 in amino acids: CASSPGRGEGNSPLHF. The CDR3 DNA sequence: TGTGCCAGCAGCCCCGGCCGAGGGGAGGGTAATTCACCCCTCCACTTT.